One sample yielded the 2 T cell receptor beta chains listed below, sequenced in a study of control samples from healthy donors and cancer patients. This table comes from immunoSEQ multiplex PCR, and its TCRdb copy is limited to in-frame clones, with some not included. The sample includes some 95,000 clones, approximately 80% of them seen just once. Sequenced material: blood. Receptors were obtained from a woman in her twenties or thirties in good health.

The CDR3: CASSSGLAGGYTDTQYF. Written as DNA, the CDR3 is TGTGCCAGCAGCTCCGGACTAGCGGGGGGGTACACAGATACGCAGTATTTT. This rearrangement joins TRBV7-6 to TRBJ2-3; 15 bases match TRBD2. V lost 4 bases, J lost 2 bases, and 4 bases stayed unmatched. This CDR3 contains 17 residues. In germline, CDR1 is SGHVS, CDR2 FNYEAQ.

The rearrangement joins TRBV19 to TRBJ1-5; D might be TRBD1 (5 bases). Germline V gene lookup returns CDR1 LNHDA and CDR2 SQIVND (reference sequence). V shed 6 bases and J shed 3 bases, with 15 bases lying between them. The CDR3 totals 15 residues. CDR3 residues: CASRLGPMVNQPQHF. The CDR3 nucleotides are TGTGCCAGTAGACTGGGGCCAATGGTCAATCAGCCCCAGCATTTT.